These T cell receptor beta chains were read from a single sample in a study of T cells in Graves' hyperthyroidism and ophthalmopathy. TCRdb independently ran MiXCR on the multiplex PCR reads; one entry per CDR3 protein. The sample includes hundreds of thousands of distinct CDR3 sequences, 18% of them seen just once. Sequencing was carried out using blood. Receptor source: a woman in her forties or fifties with Graves' hyperthyroidism that later progressed to Graves' ophthalmopathy. CDR3s include the opening cysteine and the closing phenylalanine or tryptophan. The D gene is left open where the match is weak. Clone size is shown for a subset of rows, as once, few, many or a class of expanded clone.

TRBJ1-4	-	few	TRBV10-3	CAISPRHSTNEKLFF	TGTGCCATCAGCCCCCGACACTCAACTAATGAAAAACTGTTTTTT
TRBJ2-7	TRBD2	-	TRBV2	CASRPSPGGLCEQYF	TGTGCCAGCAGGCCATCACCGGGAGGCTTGTGCGAGCAGTACTTC
TRBJ2-1	-	many	TRBV3-1	CASSSTGTSYNEQFF	TGTGCCAGCAGCTCCACCGGGACAAGCTACAATGAGCAGTTCTTC
TRBJ1-1	TRBD1	many	TRBV5-1	CASTEPQGDTEAFF	TGCGCCAGCACCGAACCCCAGGGGGACACTGAAGCTTTCTTT
TRBJ1-1	-	many	TRBV5-1	CASSLEGRTFMNTEAFF	TGCGCCAGCAGCTTGGAGGGCAGAACCTTCATGAACACTGAAGCTTTCTTT
TRBJ2-2	-	many	TRBV11-3	CASTQGGRTGELFF	TGTGCCAGCACCCAGGGTGGACGCACCGGGGAGCTGTTTTTT
TRBJ1-5	-	few	TRBV30	CAWSRASNQPQHF	TGTGCCTGGAGTAGGGCTAGCAATCAGCCCCAGCATTTT
TRBJ2-5	-	many	TRBV11-2	CASSSERGGQGFLETQYF	TGTGCCAGCAGCTCGGAACGAGGGGGTCAGGGGTTTTTAGAGACCCAGTACTTC
TRBJ2-3	TRBD1	many	TRBV7-9	CASSLAQGVFGTQYF	TGTGCCAGCAGCTTAGCGCAGGGGGTATTTGGTACGCAGTATTTT
TRBJ2-7	-	many	TRBV7-9	CASSWTQNHEQYF	TGTGCCAGCAGCTGGACTCAGAACCACGAGCAGTACTTC
TRBJ2-5	-	many	TRBV11-2	CASSFGTHQETQYF	TGTGCCAGCAGCTTTGGGACACACCAAGAGACCCAGTACTTC
TRBJ2-1	-	few	TRBV19	CASSIVAGLYNEQFF	TGTGCCAGTAGTATAGTGGCAGGCCTCTACAATGAGCAGTTCTTC
TRBJ1-1	-	many	TRBV7-8	CASSPPSEAFF	TGTGCCAGCAGCCCCCCGTCTGAAGCTTTCTTT
TRBJ2-2	TRBD2	few	TRBV2	CASRTNGRTGELFF	TGTGCCAGCAGAACTAACGGGAGGACCGGGGAGCTGTTTTTT
TRBJ1-5	-	few	TRBV5-8	CASSDNWGFQDQPQHF	TGTGCCAGCAGCGATAATTGGGGGTTCCAGGATCAGCCCCAGCATTTT
TRBJ2-5	TRBD2	-	TRBV7-8	CASSHCPGLAGGPQETQYF	TGTGCCAGCAGCCACTGCCCGGGACTAGCGGGGGGGCCCCAAGAGACCCAGTACTTC
TRBJ2-4	-	-	TRBV6-1	CASSEAHMKGVAKNIQYF	TGTGCCAGCAGTGAAGCGCATATGAAGGGGGTAGCCAAAAACATTCAGTACTTC
TRBJ1-1	TRBD1	few	TRBV7-6	CASSSTGQGSAFF	TGTGCCAGCAGCTCGACGGGACAGGGATCGGCTTTCTTT
TRBJ2-2	-	few	TRBV2	CASSDFSSNTGELFF	TGTGCCAGCAGTGACTTTTCTTCGAACACCGGGGAGCTGTTTTTT
TRBJ1-6	TRBD1	few	TRBV2	CARSRDRENSPLHF	TGTGCCAGGAGCCGGGACAGGGAAAATTCACCCCTCCACTTT
TRBJ2-7	TRBD1	-	TRBV3-1	CASSSRGQGSYEQYF	TGTGCCAGCAGCTCAAGGGGACAGGGATCCTACGAGCAGTACTTC
TRBJ2-2	-	once	TRBV4-1	CASSQDERAGAGELFF	TGCGCCAGCAGCCAAGATGAAAGGGCTGGGGCCGGGGAGCTGTTTTTT
TRBJ2-3	-	many	TRBV18	CASSPLEADTQYF	TGTGCCAGCTCACCACTCGAAGCAGATACGCAGTATTTT
TRBJ1-5	TRBD1	-	TRBV20-1	CSARPGQGDQPQHF	TGCAGTGCTAGACCGGGACAGGGGGATCAGCCCCAGCATTTT
TRBJ2-3	TRBD2	few	TRBV30	CAWNRLAGGPDTQYF	TGTGCCTGGAATAGACTAGCGGGGGGCCCAGATACGCAGTATTTT
TRBJ2-7	-	-	TRBV4-1	CASSQAPRRSYEQYF	TGCGCCAGCAGCCAAGCTCCTCGCAGATCTTACGAGCAGTACTTC
TRBJ2-1	TRBD2	-	TRBV7-9	CASSKPGLAGVEQFF	TGTGCCAGCAGCAAACCGGGACTAGCGGGGGTTGAGCAGTTCTTC
TRBJ1-6	-	many	TRBV20-1	CSATTGESPLHF	TGCAGTGCTACCACCGGGGAATCACCCCTCCACTTT
TRBJ2-2	-	few	TRBV12-3/TRBV12-4	CASSFRLGGWVFF	TGTGCCAGCAGTTTTAGACTAGGGGGTTGGGTGTTTTTT
TRBJ2-1	TRBD1	many	TRBV6-2/TRBV6-3	CASSYSGRGHLYNEQFF	TGTGCCAGCAGTTACTCCGGCAGGGGGCATTTATACAATGAGCAGTTCTTC
TRBJ2-3	TRBD2	many	TRBV19	CASSTGLAGTDTQYF	TGTGCCAGCAGCACCGGACTAGCGGGCACAGATACGCAGTATTTT
TRBJ2-7	-	many	TRBV7-9	CASRKEGSGPYEQYF	TGTGCCAGCAGGAAGGAGGGCTCAGGACCGTACGAGCAGTACTTC
TRBJ1-1	-	many	TRBV7-9	CASSLLQFVNTEAFF	TGTGCCAGCAGCTTATTGCAGTTCGTGAACACTGAAGCTTTCTTT
TRBJ2-7	-	many	TRBV12-3/TRBV12-4	CASSLFLGPGESYEQYF	TGTGCCAGCAGTTTATTCTTAGGGCCAGGGGAATCCTACGAGCAGTACTTC
TRBJ1-1	-	many	TRBV20-1	CSAPDTRNTEAFF	TGCAGTGCCCCGGACACGCGGAACACTGAAGCTTTCTTT
TRBJ1-2	-	-	TRBV11-2	CASSFGRGSVPIGGYTF	TGTGCCAGCAGCTTTGGTCGGGGTTCCGTCCCAATTGGTGGCTACACCTTC
TRBJ2-1	-	-	TRBV12-5	CASARWAGEDNEQFF	TGTGCTAGTGCCCGCTGGGCAGGGGAGGACAATGAGCAGTTCTTC
TRBJ2-3	-	many	TRBV11-2	CASSFSGGLRDTQYF	TGTGCCAGCAGCTTTTCCGGGGGGCTGCGGGATACGCAGTATTTT
TRBJ2-3	TRBD2	few	TRBV20-1	CSAMTSGGADTQYF	TGCAGTGCCATGACTAGCGGGGGGGCGGATACGCAGTATTTT
TRBJ1-2	TRBD1	-	TRBV5-1	CASNLEVQGASFGYTF	TGCGCCAGCAACTTGGAGGTTCAGGGGGCGAGTTTTGGCTACACCTTC
TRBJ1-2	TRBD1	few	TRBV5-1	CASSLVPKDRGLGYTF	TGCGCCAGCAGCTTGGTTCCCAAGGACAGGGGCCTTGGCTACACCTTC
TRBJ2-7	-	many	TRBV12-3/TRBV12-4	CASSSHGTYEQYF	TGTGCCAGCAGTTCCCACGGTACCTACGAGCAGTACTTC
TRBJ1-1	-	-	TRBV15	CATSRDAANTEAFF	TGTGCCACCAGCAGAGATGCAGCGAACACTGAAGCTTTCTTT
TRBJ1-1	-	few	TRBV30	CAWSGAVNTEAFF	TGTGCCTGGAGTGGGGCGGTGAACACTGAAGCTTTCTTT
TRBJ1-6	TRBD1	-	TRBV6-1	CASRLGQATSSYNSPLHF	TGTGCCAGCAGACTCGGACAGGCCACGAGCTCCTATAATTCACCCCTCCACTTT
TRBJ2-7	TRBD2	-	TRBV20-1	CSATPVLAGDLYEQYF	TGCAGTGCTACTCCAGTCTTAGCGGGGGACCTCTACGAGCAGTACTTC
TRBJ2-7	-	many	TRBV7-9	CASSHNQAGSPDEQYF	TGTGCCAGCAGCCACAACCAGGCGGGATCCCCCGACGAGCAGTACTTC
TRBJ2-2	TRBD1	few	TRBV6-1	CASRNPGQAANTGELFF	TGTGCCAGCAGAAACCCAGGACAGGCGGCGAACACCGGGGAGCTGTTTTTT
TRBJ2-3	-	few	TRBV20-1	CSAQTDTQYF	TGCAGTGCCCAAACAGATACGCAGTATTTT
TRBJ1-3	-	few	TRBV14	CASSQDAQGWNTIYF	TGTGCCAGCAGCCAAGACGCCCAGGGTTGGAACACCATATATTTT